This T cell receptor beta chain was found in a study of beta chain features in type 1 diabetes. Study results and caveats: In these data, an HLA type influence on TCRB rearrangement remained unresolved. Shorter TCRB CDR3s, moderately but significantly so, marked every one of the four CD4+ subsets in Type 1 diabetes patients. The naive, central memory and Treg TCRB repertoires looked more alike in patients than they did in healthy donors.

Every isolated RNA sample was fully reverse transcribed, so sequencing captured expressed TCRB transcripts. The assay was immunoSEQ multiplex PCR, and TCRdb's table has in-frame clones only and misses some. The sample shows 600,000 to 700,000 clones, approximately 13% of them seen only once. Details on this clone: Its antigen is not identified.

The V segment lost 6 bases and the J segment 6 bases; nucleotides outside the gene matches: 7. CDR3 length: 15 amino acids. Germline loops: CDR1 MNHNY, CDR2 SVGAGI (reference sequence). The rearrangement links TRBV6-6 to TRBJ2-2, with 10 bases aligning to TRBD1. This clonotype was sampled from a man younger than 40 with type 1 diabetes. Material: naive CD4+ T cells from blood. CDR3 in DNA: TGTGCCAGCAGGGAAGGGACAGGGGTACCCGGGGAGCTGTTTTTT. It translates to CASREGTGVPGELFF.